The clone carrying this T cell receptor beta chain appeared a few times. This specimen comes from a study of CD8 T cells in Susac syndrome. cDNA came from about 0.51 to 1 ug RNA primed by random hexamers. The immunoSEQ assay covered 54 Vbeta and 13 Jbeta segments for CDR3. MiXCR, applied by TCRdb to the immunoSEQ multiplex PCR reads, yields one record per CDR3 protein. The table includes approximately 120,000 distinct CDR3 sequences, around 91% detected once. After removal of 3 bases from V and 7 bases from J, the junction contained 7 bases not matched to a gene. This CDR3 has 15 residues. The V gene's germline CDR1 is SGHAT and CDR2 FQNNGV.

Sequenced sample: CD8+ T cells from PBMCs. The receptor was isolated from a human donor with multiple sclerosis. The V gene is TRBV11-2, the J gene TRBJ2-1, with 9 bases identical to TRBD2. The CDR3 region has the DNA TGTGCCAGCAGCTTGGTAGCGGGAGTCCTGAATGAGCAGTTCTTC. As protein: CASSLVAGVLNEQFF.